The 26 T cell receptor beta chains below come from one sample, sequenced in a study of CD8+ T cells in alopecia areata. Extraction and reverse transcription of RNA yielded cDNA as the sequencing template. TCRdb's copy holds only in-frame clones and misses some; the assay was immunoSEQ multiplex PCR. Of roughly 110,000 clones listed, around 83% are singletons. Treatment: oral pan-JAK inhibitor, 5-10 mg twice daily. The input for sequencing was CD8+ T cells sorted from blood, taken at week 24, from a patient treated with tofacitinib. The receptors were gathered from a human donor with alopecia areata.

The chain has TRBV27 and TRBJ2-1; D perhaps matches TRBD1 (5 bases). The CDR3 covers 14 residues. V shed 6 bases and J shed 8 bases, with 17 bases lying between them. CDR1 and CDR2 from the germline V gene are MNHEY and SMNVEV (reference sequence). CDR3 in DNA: TGTGCCAGCAGCTATAGGGTCTCAGGGTATGAGCAGTTCTTC. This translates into CASSYRVSGYEQFF.

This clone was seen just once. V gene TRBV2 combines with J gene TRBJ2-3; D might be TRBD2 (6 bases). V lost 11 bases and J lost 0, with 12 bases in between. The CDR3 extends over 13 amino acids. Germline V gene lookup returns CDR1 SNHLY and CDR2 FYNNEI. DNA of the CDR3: TGTGCCTCCTCGGGGGAGAGCACAGATACGCAGTATTTT. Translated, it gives CASSGESTDTQYF.

CDR3: CASSLGQGTAGANVLTF. The CDR3 DNA sequence: TGCGCCAGCAGCTTGGGACAGGGGACTGCTGGGGCCAACGTCCTGACTTTC. The rearrangement links TRBV5-1 to TRBJ2-6, with 8 bases aligning to TRBD1. CDR1 is SGHRS, CDR2 YFSETQ, per germline. After removal of 0 bases from V and 2 bases from J, the junction contained 4 bases not matched to a gene. The CDR3 is 17 residues long.

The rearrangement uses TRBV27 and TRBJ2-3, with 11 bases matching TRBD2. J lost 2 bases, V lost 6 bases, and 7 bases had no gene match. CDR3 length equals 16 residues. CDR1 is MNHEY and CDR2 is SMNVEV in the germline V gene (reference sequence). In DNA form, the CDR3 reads TGTGCCAGCAGGGACACTAGCGGGGGCTTCACAGATACGCAGTATTTT. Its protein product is CASRDTSGGFTDTQYF.

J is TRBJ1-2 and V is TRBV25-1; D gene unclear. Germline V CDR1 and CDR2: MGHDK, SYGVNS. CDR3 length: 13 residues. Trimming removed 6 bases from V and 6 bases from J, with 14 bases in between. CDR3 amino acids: CASSAGGLDGYTF. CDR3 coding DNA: TGTGCCAGCAGCGCCGGAGGTTTGGATGGCTACACCTTC.

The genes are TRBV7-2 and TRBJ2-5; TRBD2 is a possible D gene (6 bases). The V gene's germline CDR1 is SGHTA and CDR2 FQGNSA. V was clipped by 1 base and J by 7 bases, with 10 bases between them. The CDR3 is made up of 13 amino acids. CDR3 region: CASSLGGDGTQYF. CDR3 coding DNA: TGTGCCAGCAGCTTAGGGGGGGACGGGACCCAGTACTTC.

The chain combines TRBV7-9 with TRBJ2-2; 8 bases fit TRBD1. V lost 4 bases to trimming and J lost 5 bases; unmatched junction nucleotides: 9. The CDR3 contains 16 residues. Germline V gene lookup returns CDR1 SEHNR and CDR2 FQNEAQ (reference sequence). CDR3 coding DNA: TGTGCCAGCAGCTCGACAGGGGCTGGAACGACCGGGGAGCTGTTTTTT. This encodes CASSSTGAGTTGELFF. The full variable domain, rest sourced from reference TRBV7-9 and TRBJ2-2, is DTGVSQNPRHKITKRGQNVTFRCDPISEHNRLYWYRQTLGQGPEFLTYFQNEAQLEKSRLLSDRFSAERPKGSFSTLEIQRTEQGDSAMYLCASSSTGAGTTGELFFGEGSRLTVL.

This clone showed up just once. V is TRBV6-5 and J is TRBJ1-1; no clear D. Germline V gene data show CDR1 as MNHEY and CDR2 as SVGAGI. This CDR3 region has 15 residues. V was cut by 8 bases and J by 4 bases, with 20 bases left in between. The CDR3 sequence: CASYGVGSGGTEAFF. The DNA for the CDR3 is TGTGCCAGCTACGGTGTCGGGTCAGGAGGCACTGAAGCTTTCTTT.

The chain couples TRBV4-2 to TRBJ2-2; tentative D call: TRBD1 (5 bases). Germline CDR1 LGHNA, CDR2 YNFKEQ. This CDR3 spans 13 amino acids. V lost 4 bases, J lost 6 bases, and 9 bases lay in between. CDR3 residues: CASSPQTAGELFF. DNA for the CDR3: TGTGCCAGCAGCCCCCAGACAGCCGGGGAGCTGTTTTTT.

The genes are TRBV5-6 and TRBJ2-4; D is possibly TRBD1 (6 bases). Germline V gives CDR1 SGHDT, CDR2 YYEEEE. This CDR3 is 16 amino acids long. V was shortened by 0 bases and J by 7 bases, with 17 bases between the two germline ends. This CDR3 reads CASSLAFEAGENIQYF. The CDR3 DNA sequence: TGTGCCAGCAGCTTGGCCTTTGAGGCAGGGGAGAACATTCAGTACTTC.

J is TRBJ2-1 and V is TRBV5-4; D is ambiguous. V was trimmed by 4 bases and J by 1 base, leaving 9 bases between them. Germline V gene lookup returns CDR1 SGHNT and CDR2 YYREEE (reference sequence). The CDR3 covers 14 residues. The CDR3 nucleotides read TGTGCCAGCAGCACATCCGGGTCCTACAATGAGCAGTTCTTC. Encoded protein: CASSTSGSYNEQFF.

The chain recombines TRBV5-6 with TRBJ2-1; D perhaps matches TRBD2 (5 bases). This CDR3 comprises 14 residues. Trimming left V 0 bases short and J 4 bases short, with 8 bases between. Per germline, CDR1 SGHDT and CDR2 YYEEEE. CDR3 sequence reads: CASSLGGLYNEQFF. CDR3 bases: TGTGCCAGCAGCTTGGGTGGACTTTACAATGAGCAGTTCTTC.

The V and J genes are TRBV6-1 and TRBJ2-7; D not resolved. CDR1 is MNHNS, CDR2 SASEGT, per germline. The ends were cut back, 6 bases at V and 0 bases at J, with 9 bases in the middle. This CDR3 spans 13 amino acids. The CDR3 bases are TGTGCCAGCAGGGTGCCCAGCTCCTACGAGCAGTACTTC. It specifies CASRVPSSYEQYF.

CDR3 coding DNA: TGCAGCGTTGAACTAGCGGGGGGGACCTACAATGAGCAGTTCTTC. Its translation is CSVELAGGTYNEQFF. This chain links TRBV29-1 with TRBJ2-1; TRBD2 matches 12 bases. Looked up from germline, CDR1 is SQVTM and CDR2 is ANQGSEA. Trimming at V came to 2 bases and at J to 2 bases, leaving 1 base not matched to a gene. The CDR3 has 15 amino acids.

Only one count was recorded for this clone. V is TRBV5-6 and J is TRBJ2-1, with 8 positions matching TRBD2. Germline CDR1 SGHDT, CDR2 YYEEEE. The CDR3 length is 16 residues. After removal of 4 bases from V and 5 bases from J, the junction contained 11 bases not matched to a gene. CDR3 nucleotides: TGTGCCAGCAGCCCCATAGAGCGGGGGCTCCACAATGAGCAGTTCTTC. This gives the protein CASSPIERGLHNEQFF. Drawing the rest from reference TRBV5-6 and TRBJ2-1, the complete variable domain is DAGVTQSPTHLIKTRGQQVTLRCSPKSGHDTVSWYQQALGQGPQFIFQYYEEEERQRGNFPDRFSGHQFPNYSSELNVNALLLGDSALYLCASSPIERGLHNEQFFGPGTRLTVL.

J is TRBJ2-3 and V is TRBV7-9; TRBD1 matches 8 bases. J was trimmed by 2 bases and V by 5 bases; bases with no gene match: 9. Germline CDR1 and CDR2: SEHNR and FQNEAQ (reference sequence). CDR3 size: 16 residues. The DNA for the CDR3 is TGTGCCAGCAGCATGGACAGGGCTTCTGACACAGATACGCAGTATTTT. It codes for CASSMDRASDTDTQYF.

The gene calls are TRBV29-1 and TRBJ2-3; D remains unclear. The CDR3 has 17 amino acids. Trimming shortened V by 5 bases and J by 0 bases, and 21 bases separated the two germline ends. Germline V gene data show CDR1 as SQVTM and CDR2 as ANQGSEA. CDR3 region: CSVIGPQGYSSTDTQYF. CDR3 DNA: TGCAGCGTTATCGGTCCGCAAGGGTACTCTAGCACAGATACGCAGTATTTT.

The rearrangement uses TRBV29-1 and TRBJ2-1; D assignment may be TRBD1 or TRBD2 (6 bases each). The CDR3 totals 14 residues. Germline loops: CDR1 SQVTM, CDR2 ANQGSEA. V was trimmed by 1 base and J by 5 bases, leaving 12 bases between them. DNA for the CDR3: TGCAGCGTTGAAGCGCGGGACACCCACAATGAGCAGTTCTTC. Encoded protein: CSVEARDTHNEQFF.

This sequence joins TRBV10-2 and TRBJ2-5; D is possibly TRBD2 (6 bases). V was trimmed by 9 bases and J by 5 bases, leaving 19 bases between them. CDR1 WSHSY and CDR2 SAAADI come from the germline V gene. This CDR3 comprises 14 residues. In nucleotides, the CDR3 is TGCGCCAGTAATAGAGCGGGTCGTATTGAGACCCAGTACTTC. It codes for CASNRAGRIETQYF.

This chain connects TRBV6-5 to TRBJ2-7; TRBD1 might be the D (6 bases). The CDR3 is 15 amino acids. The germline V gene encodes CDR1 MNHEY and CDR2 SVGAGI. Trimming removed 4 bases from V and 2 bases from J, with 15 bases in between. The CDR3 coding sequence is TGTGCCAGCAGTTCATGGACAGCCGACACCTACGAGCAGTACTTC. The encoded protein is CASSSWTADTYEQYF.

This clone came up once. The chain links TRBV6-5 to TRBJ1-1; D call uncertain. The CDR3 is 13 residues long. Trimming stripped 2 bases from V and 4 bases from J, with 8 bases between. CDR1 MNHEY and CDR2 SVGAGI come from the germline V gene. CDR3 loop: CASSYADFTEAFF. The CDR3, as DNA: TGTGCCAGCAGTTACGCCGATTTCACTGAAGCTTTCTTT.

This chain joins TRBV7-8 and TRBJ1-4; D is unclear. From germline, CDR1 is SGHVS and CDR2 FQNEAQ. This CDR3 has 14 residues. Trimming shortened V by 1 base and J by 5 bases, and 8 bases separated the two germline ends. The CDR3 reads CASSLGATNEKLFF. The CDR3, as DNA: TGTGCCAGCAGCTTAGGGGCGACGAATGAAAAACTGTTTTTT.

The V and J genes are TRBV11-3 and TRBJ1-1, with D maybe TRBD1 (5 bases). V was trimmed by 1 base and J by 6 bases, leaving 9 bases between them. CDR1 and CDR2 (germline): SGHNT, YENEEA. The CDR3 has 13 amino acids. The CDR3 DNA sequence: TGTGCCAGCAGCTTAGGGTCAGGGTCTGAAGCTTTCTTT. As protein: CASSLGSGSEAFF. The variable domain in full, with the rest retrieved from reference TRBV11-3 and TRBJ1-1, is EAGVVQSPRYKIIEKKQPVAFWCNPISGHNTLYWYLQNLGQGPELLIRYENEEAVDDSQLPKDRFSAERLKGVDSTLKIQPAELGDSAVYLCASSLGSGSEAFFGQGTRLTVV.

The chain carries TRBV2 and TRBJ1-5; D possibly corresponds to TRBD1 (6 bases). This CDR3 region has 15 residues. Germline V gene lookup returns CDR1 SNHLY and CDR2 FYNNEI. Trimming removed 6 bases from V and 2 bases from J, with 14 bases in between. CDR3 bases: TGTGCCAGCAGCCCCACAGGGTCTCGCAATCAGCCCCAGCATTTT. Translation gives CASSPTGSRNQPQHF.

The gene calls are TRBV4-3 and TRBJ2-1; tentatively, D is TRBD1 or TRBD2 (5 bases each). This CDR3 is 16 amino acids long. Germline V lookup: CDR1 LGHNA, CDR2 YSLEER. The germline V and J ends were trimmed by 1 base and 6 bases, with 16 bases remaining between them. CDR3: CASSQASRGLSNEQFF. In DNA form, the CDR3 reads TGCGCCAGCAGCCAAGCATCGAGGGGCCTCTCCAATGAGCAGTTCTTC.

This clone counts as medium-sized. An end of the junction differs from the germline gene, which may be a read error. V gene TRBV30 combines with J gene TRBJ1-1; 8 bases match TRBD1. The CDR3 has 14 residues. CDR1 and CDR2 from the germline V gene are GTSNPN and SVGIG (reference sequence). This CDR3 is CAWASGTGNNEAFF. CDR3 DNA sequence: TGTGCCTGGGCATCCGGGACAGGAAACAATGAAGCTTTCTTT.